The rows below give T cell receptor beta chains drawn from one sample of a study of tumor-infiltrating lymphocytes in primary liver carcinoma. Each CDR3 protein is one row after TCRdb ran MiXCR on the multiplex PCR reads. In the table there are 300,000 to 400,000 distinct CDR3 sequences, 60% to 80% of which are singletons. The sample comprised peripheral blood. The receptor source for this set is a man aged 35 to 55 with primary liver carcinoma and hepatitis B virus infection. The CDR3 runs from the conserved cysteine through the conserved F or W. D genes are given only for firm matches. Clone size, where shown, is once, few, many, or a class for clones that have expanded.

CASRGSGELFF many TRBV7-8 - TRBJ2-2
CPSSYGAGTYEQYF - TRBV6-2/TRBV6-3 - TRBJ2-7
CARSPPRRSGNEKLFF - TRBV11-2 - TRBJ1-4
CSAEGVNTEAFF - TRBV20-1 - TRBJ1-1
CASSRGEDAQYF - TRBV5-4 TRBD2 TRBJ2-3
CASSYLMVGNKQFF once TRBV6-2/TRBV6-3 - TRBJ2-1
CAWSEGGYGNQPQHF - TRBV30 - TRBJ1-5
CAIRGNSGRGARELFF - TRBV10-3 TRBD2 TRBJ2-2
CSVVEKGTENTGELFF - TRBV29-1 - TRBJ2-2
CASGHRDSSTGELFF - TRBV11-2 - TRBJ2-2
CSVAGTRSEQYF - TRBV29-1 TRBD2 TRBJ2-7
CVSSLAGSGQQYF - TRBV5-4 - TRBJ2-1
CASSELGGVRTGELFF - TRBV6-1 TRBD1 TRBJ2-2
CASSQEGGIYEQYF - TRBV14 TRBD2 TRBJ2-7
CASSFSVAKNIQYF many TRBV5-6 - TRBJ2-4
CVSSGTSGEQFF - TRBV2 TRBD2 -
CATSDFNYGYTF once TRBV24-1 - TRBJ1-2
CASSTRLGGTQYF - TRBV12-3/TRBV12-4 - TRBJ2-5
CASSLEEGTQYF few TRBV7-8 - TRBJ2-5
CASTRGTSYNEQFF - TRBV28 - TRBJ2-1
CASSLRGNQPQHF - TRBV6-6 - TRBJ1-5
CASSQLRQGMQTQYF - TRBV18 TRBD1 TRBJ2-5
CGSSPGRVTGELFF - TRBV11-2 - TRBJ2-2
CASSQETPVDEQYF many TRBV4-1 - TRBJ2-7
CASSPDGVSGNTIYF - TRBV5-1 - TRBJ1-3
CVSNRRSTGNTDTQYF - TRBV11-2 - TRBJ2-3
CASSLAMGANTEAFF - TRBV5-4 - TRBJ1-1
CASSFGLSQPQHF many TRBV12-3/TRBV12-4 - TRBJ1-5
CASSWRDRAGSYEQYF - TRBV5-1 - TRBJ2-7
CASSYQLRVELDEQFF - TRBV11-2 - TRBJ2-1
CASSRGLAGDGDMQYF - TRBV11-1 TRBD2 TRBJ2-3
CASSTGGHRTPQETQYF many TRBV11-1 - TRBJ2-5
CASSVALAGYNEQFF - TRBV9 TRBD2 TRBJ2-1
CASSAGDRAYKQYF once TRBV10-2 TRBD1 TRBJ2-7
CASTPQVQGYGYTF few TRBV5-1 - TRBJ1-2
CASSSGWGMRNTGELFF - TRBV5-1 - TRBJ2-2
CASRPGMNYGYTF many TRBV6-6 - TRBJ1-2
CASSHSGGSGKDQLF - TRBV11-1 TRBD2 TRBJ2-1
CVSSYPYLGGGVNEQFF - TRBV6-5 TRBD2 TRBJ2-1
CSVRVIGGYTF many TRBV29-1 - TRBJ1-2
CASIQGDYGYTF - TRBV28 TRBD1 TRBJ1-2
CSVAPDRVRNTGELFF - TRBV29-1 - TRBJ2-2
CASRRTANYGYTF few TRBV6-5 - TRBJ1-2
CSVEQGVREQYF many TRBV29-1 - TRBJ2-7
CASSQGPNSNQPQHF many TRBV4-2 - TRBJ1-5
CASSLGHGPYEQYF - TRBV6-5 - TRBJ2-7
CSVAGSGANVLTF many TRBV29-1 - TRBJ2-6
CASSLGLWGYEQFF - TRBV12-3/TRBV12-4 - TRBJ2-1
CASSSTSGSDTQYF many TRBV5-4 TRBD2 TRBJ2-3
CASSSYSYEQYF many TRBV5-1 - TRBJ2-7
CASSKSSNTYNEQFF - TRBV19 - TRBJ2-1
CASSGVGFSGAKVLTF - TRBV6-2/TRBV6-3 - TRBJ2-6
CVTGTGRTQHF - TRBV28 TRBD1 TRBJ1-5
CASSKSSGRGGYNEQFF many TRBV6-5 TRBD2 TRBJ2-1
CASASASYEQYF - TRBV12-5 - TRBJ2-7